This T cell receptor (beta chain) derives from a study of blood T cell repertoires in COVID-19. The V and J ends lost 1 base and 0 bases respectively, with 10 bases between them. Germline CDR1 and CDR2: SEHNR and FQNEAQ (reference sequence). CDR3 length: 16 amino acids. Repertoires were generated with immunoSEQ multiplex PCR, while TCRdb's copy carries only in-frame clones and drops some. The sample records about 120,000 clones, 60% to 85% being singletons. The receptor was isolated from a man between 65 and 85 years old with acute or convalescent COVID-19. Source material: peripheral blood. The chain uses TRBV7-9 and TRBJ1-3, with unresolved D. The CDR3 DNA is TGTGCCAGCAGCTTAGTCTCCACCTACTCTGGAAACACCATATATTTT. Translating it yields CASSLVSTYSGNTIYF.